Detailed here is one TCR beta chain. Its antigen is unknown. Next came a second PCR, run for about 7 to 12 cycles, which used a sample-barcoded 5' primer along with a J-beta primer mix. TCRdb reprocessed the 5' RACE reads with MiXCR, giving one entry per CDR3 protein. In the table there are over 1,200,000 distinct CDR3 sequences, almost 60% of which are singletons. The germline V and J ends were trimmed by 3 bases and 7 bases, with 6 bases remaining between them. Per germline, CDR1 MNHEY and CDR2 SMNVEV (reference sequence). The CDR3 loop spans 11 amino acids. Donors ranged from about 6 to 90 years old and were healthy Caucasians in Russia. This sample is drawn from a study of blood T cells in healthy people across ages. Overall study findings and caveats: The study found TCR beta diversity correlated strongly with naive T cell percentage.

The rearrangement joins TRBV27 to TRBJ1-2; D gene ambiguous. Source material: blood. This clonotype was sampled from a man younger than 35 in good health. The CDR3 sequence is CASSLRAGYTF. The CDR3 DNA sequence: TGTGCCAGCAGTTTGCGGGCTGGCTACACCTTC.